This T cell receptor beta chain was retrieved from a study of CD8+ T cells in alopecia areata. Findings of the study overall: The study also sequences resident alphabeta T cells of normal skin in scalp samples.

As concerns this clone: Its specificity is unknown.

Obtained from alopecia areata patients were lesional scalp punch biopsies along with peripheral blood. Once RNA had been extracted, it was reverse transcribed into cDNA to act as the sequencing template. Libraries were prepared by immunoSEQ multiplex PCR; TCRdb keeps only in-frame clonotypes and omits some of them. The data contain about 150,000 clones, 75% to 90% of them singletons. Germline V gene sequence: CDR1 SGHNT, CDR2 YYREEE (reference sequence). The CDR3 contains 16 residues. Losses at the gene ends were 0 bases for V and 0 bases for J; bases not matched to a gene: 3. This chain links TRBV5-4 with TRBJ2-1; 7 nucleotides align to TRBD2. The source was CD8+ T cells sorted from blood, collected at week 0. This clonotype was obtained from a human donor with alopecia areata. The CDR3 region is CASSLAGRLSYNEQFF. CDR3 in DNA: TGTGCCAGCAGCTTGGCCGGGAGGCTCTCCTACAATGAGCAGTTCTTC.